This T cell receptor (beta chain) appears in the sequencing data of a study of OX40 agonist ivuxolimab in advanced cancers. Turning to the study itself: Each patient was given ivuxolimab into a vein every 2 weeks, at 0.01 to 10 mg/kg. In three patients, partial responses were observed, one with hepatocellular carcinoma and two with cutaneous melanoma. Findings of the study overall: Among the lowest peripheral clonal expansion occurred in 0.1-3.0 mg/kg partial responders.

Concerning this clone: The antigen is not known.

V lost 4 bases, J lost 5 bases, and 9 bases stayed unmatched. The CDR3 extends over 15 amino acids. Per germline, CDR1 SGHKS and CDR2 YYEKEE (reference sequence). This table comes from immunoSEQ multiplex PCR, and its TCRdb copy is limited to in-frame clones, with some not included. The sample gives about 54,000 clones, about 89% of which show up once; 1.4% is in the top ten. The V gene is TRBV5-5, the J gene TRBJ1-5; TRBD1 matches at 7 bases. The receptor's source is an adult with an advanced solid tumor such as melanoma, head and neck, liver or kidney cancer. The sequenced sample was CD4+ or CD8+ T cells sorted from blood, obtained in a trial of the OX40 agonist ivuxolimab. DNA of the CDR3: TGTGCCAGCAGCGCGCAGGGACAGCCTTATCAGCCCCAGCATTTT. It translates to CASSAQGQPYQPQHF. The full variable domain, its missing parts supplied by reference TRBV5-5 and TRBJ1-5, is DAGVTQSPTHLIKTRGQQVTLRCSPISGHKSVSWYQQVLGQGPQFIFQYYEKEERGRGNFPDRFSARQFPNYSSELNVNALLLGDSALYLCASSAQGQPYQPQHFGDGTRLSIL.